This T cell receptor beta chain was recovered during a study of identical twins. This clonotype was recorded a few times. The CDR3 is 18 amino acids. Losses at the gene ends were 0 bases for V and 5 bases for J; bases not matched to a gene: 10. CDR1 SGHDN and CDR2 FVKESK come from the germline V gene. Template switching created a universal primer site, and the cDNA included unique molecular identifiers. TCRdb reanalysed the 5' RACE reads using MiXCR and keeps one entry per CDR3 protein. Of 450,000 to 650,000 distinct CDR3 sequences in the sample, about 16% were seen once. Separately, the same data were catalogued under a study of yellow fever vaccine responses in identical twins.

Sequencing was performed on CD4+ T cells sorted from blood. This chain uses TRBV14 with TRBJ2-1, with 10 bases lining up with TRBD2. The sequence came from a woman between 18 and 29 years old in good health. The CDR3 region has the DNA TGTGCCAGCAGCCAAGACGGGGGCAAGGGACTAGCGAACAATGAGCAGTTCTTC. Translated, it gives CASSQDGGKGLANNEQFF.